The source of this T cell receptor (beta chain) is a study of blood T cell repertoires in COVID-19. Study overall: The study drew acute and convalescent COVID-19 samples from the United States, Italy and Spain.

Libraries were prepared by immunoSEQ multiplex PCR; TCRdb keeps only in-frame clonotypes and omits some of them. Found here are about 300,000 clones, about 90% of them singletons; the top ten hold approximately 5%. Germline CDR1 SGHRS, CDR2 YFSETQ. The CDR3 is 15 residues long. Trimming removed 4 bases at V and 6 bases at J, with 17 bases between. All recovered Cohort 3 donors got two negative PCRs, got clearance, or saw symptom resolution. The clonotype was recovered from a woman in her 30s who had recovered from COVID-19. The gene calls are TRBV5-1 and TRBJ1-5; D is undetermined. Sequenced material: PBMCs or T cells enriched from blood (not recorded which). The CDR3 DNA reads as TGCGCCAGCAGCGCCTCATCGGGAACGGGTCAGCCCCAGCATTTT. Its protein is CASSASSGTGQPQHF. Full variable domain (rest looked up from reference TRBV5-1 and TRBJ1-5): KAGVTQTPRYLIKTRGQQVTLSCSPISGHRSVSWYQQTPGQGLQFLFEYFSETQRNKGNFPGRFSGRQFSNSRSEMNVSTLELGDSALYLCASSASSGTGQPQHFGDGTRLSIL.